Included here is one T cell receptor beta chain sequence, with context. In the original processing: The assay estimated nucleated cells by amplifying reference gene primers. Using immunoSEQ multiplex PCR, the repertoire was profiled, and TCRdb retains in-frame clones only, with some absent. V and J calls and clone size are those listed in that table; D and trimming were worked out from the DNA. In the table there are 220,000 or so clones, 86% of which are singletons. The data derive from a study of blood T cell repertoires in COVID-19. V dropped 0 bases and J dropped 4; count of bases not matched to a gene: 17. The length of the CDR3 is 19 residues. The germline gives CDR1 SGHDN, CDR2 FVKESK. Enrollment of patients from Seattle took place during active infection, with longitudinal follow-up.

This clonotype was sampled from a woman aged 45 to 65 with COVID-19, enrolled during active disease. The chain uses TRBV14 and TRBJ2-7, with 8 bases that match TRBD1. The sample taken for sequencing was peripheral blood. The CDR3 nucleotides are TGTGCCAGCAGCCAAGATCCTACCAGGACAGGGCCCTCTGGTTACGAGCAGTACTTC. Translating it yields CASSQDPTRTGPSGYEQYF.